Included here is one T cell receptor (beta chain) sequence, with context. Its cognate antigen is unknown. Clones were read by immunoSEQ multiplex PCR, and TCRdb kept only the in-frame ones, dropping some. This sample carries 700,000 or so clones, about two thirds of them seen once, and the ten largest clones take 1.8%. The donors, healthy adults who were HIV-negative, had experienced no recent acute infections or vaccinations. Per germline, CDR1 SEHNR and CDR2 FQNEAQ (reference sequence). The CDR3 length is 11 residues. Between the trimmed V and J ends, which lost 1 base and 3 bases, there was a span of 0 bases. The data were taken from a study of shared clonotypes between healthy human individuals. Study-level information: Each donor's CD8 memory used one plate, CD8 naive two, each CD4 subset three. Study-wide points: Unshared clonotypes carried lower generation probabilities than those common to all four donors.

This chain connects TRBV7-9 to TRBJ1-1; D uncertain. The receptor comes from a woman aged 25 to 39 in good health. Sequencing was done on a sample of memory CD4+ T cells sorted from blood. Subset reported: CD45RA-negative fraction. The CDR3 DNA sequence: TGTGCCAGCAGCTTAGACACTGAAGCTTTCTTT. Translation gives CASSLDTEAFF.